This T cell receptor beta chain was captured in a study of shared clonotypes between healthy human individuals. Regarding the study as a whole: Naive CD4 clonotypes overlapped across a few donors at roughly 5.1%. Non-shared clonotypes had lower generation probabilities than those shared by all four donors.

This CDR3 region has 15 residues. Germline assignment: CDR1 MNHNS and CDR2 SASEGT. V lost 5 bases and J lost 0, with 12 bases in between. Authors' methods: ImmunoSEQ junction-only sequences lacked quality scores, so their filtering differed. Generated by immunoSEQ multiplex PCR, the TCRdb table keeps only in-frame clones and is missing some. The V and J calls and clone size come from that table; D and trimming were worked out from the DNA. The sample carries roughly 330,000 clones, less than 85% recorded once. CD4+ cells underwent separation, giving CD45RA+ naive and CD45RA-negative memory subsets. Turning to this clone: As yet, its antigen is unknown.

This chain uses TRBV6-1 with TRBJ2-3; tentatively, D is TRBD2 (6 bases). Sequencing was performed on memory CD4+ T cells sorted from blood. Subset denoted: CD45RA-negative fraction. This TCR came from a man aged 25 to 40 in good health. The CDR3 nucleotides are TGTGCCAGCAGTCAAGGAGGGACTAGCACAGATACGCAGTATTTT. Translating gives CASSQGGTSTDTQYF.